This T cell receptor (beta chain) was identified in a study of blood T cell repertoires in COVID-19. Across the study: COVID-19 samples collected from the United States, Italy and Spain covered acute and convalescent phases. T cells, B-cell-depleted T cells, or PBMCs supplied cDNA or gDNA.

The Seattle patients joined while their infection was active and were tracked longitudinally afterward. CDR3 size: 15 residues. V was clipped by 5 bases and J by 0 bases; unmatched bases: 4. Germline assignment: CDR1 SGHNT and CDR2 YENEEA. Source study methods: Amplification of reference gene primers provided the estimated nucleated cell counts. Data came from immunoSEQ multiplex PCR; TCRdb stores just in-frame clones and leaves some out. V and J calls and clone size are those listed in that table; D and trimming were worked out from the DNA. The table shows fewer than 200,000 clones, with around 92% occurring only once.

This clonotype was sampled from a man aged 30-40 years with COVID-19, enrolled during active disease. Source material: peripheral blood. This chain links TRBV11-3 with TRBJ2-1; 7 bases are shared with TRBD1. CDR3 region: CASSPGGTSYNEQFF. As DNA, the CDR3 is TGTGCCAGCAGCCCAGGGGGTACCTCCTACAATGAGCAGTTCTTC. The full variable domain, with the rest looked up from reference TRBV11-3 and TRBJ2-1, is EAGVVQSPRYKIIEKKQPVAFWCNPISGHNTLYWYLQNLGQGPELLIRYENEEAVDDSQLPKDRFSAERLKGVDSTLKIQPAELGDSAVYLCASSPGGTSYNEQFFGPGTRLTVL.